The next 27 T cell receptor beta chains were all read from a single sample in a study of regulatory T cells in long-lasting Graves disease (dated by TCRdb to about 2021). For both TCR sequencing and RNA sequencing, RNA was extracted from PBMCs in TRIzol. TCRdb itself trimmed the public reads at Q25 with fastp, ran MiXCR and retained productive beta chains. Rows merge per CDR3 protein into single entries with the most common DNA and genes. A total of hundreds of distinct CDR3 sequences appear in this sample, 61% of them only once. Clones ranked in the top ten supply 20% to 25% of the sample. Sequencing used peripheral blood mononuclear cells (PBMCs), obtained with antithyroid drug treatment, in newly diagnosed or persistent Graves disease (not recorded which). These receptors were taken from a woman between 40 and 55 years old with Graves disease. Donor details come from another sample of the same person, matched by shared clones.

This clonotype was counted between two and nine times. The V gene is TRBV9, the J gene TRBJ2-7, with D possibly matching TRBD2 (5 bases). CDR3 length equals 15 residues. V was clipped by 0 bases and J by 7 bases, with 17 bases between them. Germline CDR1 is SGDLS and CDR2 is YYNGEE. Here the CDR3 DNA reads TGTGCCAGCAGCGTAGACGCGAATCCCACGGGGGAGCAGTACTTC. This translates into CASSVDANPTGEQYF.

This clonotype showed up just a few times. V usage is TRBV20-1 and J usage is TRBJ2-5, with TRBD2 matching 10 bases. Germline-derived CDR1 and CDR2 are DFQATT and SNEGSKA (reference sequence). CDR3 length: 15 residues. The trim removed 0 bases at V and 5 bases at J, leaving 6 bases unmatched. The CDR3 is CSARDKREGRETQYF. Here the CDR3 DNA reads TGCAGTGCTAGAGATAAGCGGGAGGGCCGGGAGACCCAGTACTTC.

The rearrangement uses TRBV27 and TRBJ1-6; no reliable D call. The CDR3 runs 17 residues. The V gene lost 4 bases and the J gene lost 8 bases, with 21 bases spanning the gap. CDR1 is MNHEY, CDR2 SMNVEV, per germline (reference sequence). CDR3 bases: TGTGCCAGCAGTTCTCTGCAGCCGGGTCTCGTATATTCACCCCTCCACTTT. This sequence encodes CASSSLQPGLVYSPLHF.

V is TRBV7-9 and J is TRBJ2-1; 9 nucleotides align to TRBD2. Germline loops: CDR1 SEHNR, CDR2 FQNEAQ (reference sequence). The CDR3 spans 14 residues. The J segment lost 7 bases and the V segment lost 5 bases, leaving 6 bases of the junction unmatched. The CDR3: CASSPAGGSNEQFF. The DNA of the CDR3 is TGTGCCAGCAGCCCAGCGGGAGGATCGAATGAGCAGTTCTTC. The variable domain in full, with the rest retrieved from reference TRBV7-9 and TRBJ2-1, is DTGVSQNPRHKITKRGQNVTFRCDPISEHNRLYWYRQTLGQGPEFLTYFQNEAQLEKSRLLSDRFSAERPKGSFSTLEIQRTEQGDSAMYLCASSPAGGSNEQFFGPGTRLTVL.

This clonotype was seen only once. The J gene is TRBJ2-2, the V gene TRBV2, with no clear D. V was trimmed by 4 bases and J by 3 bases, leaving 9 bases between them. The CDR3 extends over 14 amino acids. Germline V lookup: CDR1 SNHLY, CDR2 FYNNEI. The CDR3 is CASSALGYTGELFF. CDR3 coding DNA: TGTGCCAGCAGTGCCCTTGGCTACACCGGGGAGCTGTTTTTT. Full variable domain (remainder filled in from reference TRBV2 and TRBJ2-2): EPEVTQTPSHQVTQMGQEVILRCVPISNHLYFYWYRQILGQKVEFLVSFYNNEISEKSEIFDDQFSVERPDGSNFTLKIRSTKLEDSAMYFCASSALGYTGELFFGEGSRLTVL.

This chain uses TRBV28 with TRBJ2-4; TRBD1 might be the D (5 bases). Trimming took off 5 bases at V and 4 bases at J, with 18 bases between the two ends. This CDR3 spans 16 amino acids. Per the germline V gene, CDR1 is MDHEN and CDR2 is SYDVKM. In DNA form, the CDR3 reads TGTGCCAGCAGTCCCAGGGTTATAATCATGAAAAACATTCAGTACTTC. Its translation is CASSPRVIIMKNIQYF.

The CDR3, as DNA: TGTGCCAGCAGACCACCCCCAGGGGGTGGGGCCAACGTCCTGACTTTC. This sequence encodes CASRPPPGGGANVLTF. V usage is TRBV28 and J usage is TRBJ2-6; 7 bases are shared with TRBD1. Looked up from germline, CDR1 is MDHEN and CDR2 is SYDVKM. CDR3 length: 16 residues. J was trimmed by 3 bases and V by 6 bases; bases with no gene match: 8.

V and J are TRBV7-8 and TRBJ2-1; 9 bases are shared with TRBD1. V shed 2 bases, J shed 4 bases, and the junction held 15 bases outside the gene matches. The CDR3 sequence is 19 residues long. Looked up from germline, CDR1 is SGHVS and CDR2 is FQNEAQ. CDR3 in amino acids: CASSLSRTGEELAYNEQFF. CDR3 DNA sequence: TGTGCCAGCAGCTTAAGTAGGACAGGGGAGGAACTAGCGTACAATGAGCAGTTCTTC.

The V gene is TRBV20-1, the J gene TRBJ1-6; 7 nucleotides agree with TRBD1. CDR1 is DFQATT, CDR2 SNEGSKA, per germline (reference sequence). The CDR3 consists of 14 residues. The V and J ends lost 5 bases and 6 bases, in that order; junction bases with no gene match: 7. In nucleotides, the CDR3 is TGCAGTGCTCCCCAAGGGACAGCTAATTCACCCCTCCACTTT. This sequence encodes CSAPQGTANSPLHF.

This clonotype occurred a few times. This sequence joins TRBV4-1 and TRBJ2-7; 9 bases line up with TRBD2. The CDR3 covers 14 residues. Germline V gene lookup returns CDR1 MGHRA and CDR2 YSYEKL. Trimming at V came to 9 bases and at J to 2 bases, leaving 8 bases not matched to a gene. CDR3 sequence: CASRQAGGAYEQYF. The CDR3, as DNA: TGCGCCAGTAGACAAGCGGGAGGCGCCTACGAGCAGTACTTC.

This clonotype was seen a handful of times. The rearrangement links TRBV5-1 to TRBJ2-7; perhaps TRBD1 as D (6 bases). This CDR3 is 13 amino acids long. V lost 2 bases to trimming and J lost 7 bases, with 13 bases between them. Germline V gene data show CDR1 as SGHRS and CDR2 as YFSETQ. CDR3 region: CASSFTGYLEQYF. CDR3 bases: TGCGCCAGCAGCTTCACAGGGTATTTGGAGCAGTACTTC.

The rearrangement uses TRBV5-6 and TRBJ1-5; 7 nucleotides align to TRBD1. CDR3 length: 14 amino acids. Germline trimming cut 1 base from V and 6 bases from J; bases unmatched to any gene: 4. Germline V gene lookup returns CDR1 SGHDT and CDR2 YYEEEE. The CDR3 sequence: CASSLMTGPQPQHF. Written as DNA, the CDR3 is TGTGCCAGCAGCTTGATGACAGGGCCTCAGCCCCAGCATTTT.

This clonotype came up a few times. The V call is TRBV3-1, the J call TRBJ2-7, with 7 bases that match TRBD1. The ends lost 4 bases at V and 0 bases at J; junction bases unmatched: 3. CDR1 LGHDT and CDR2 YNNKEL come from the germline V gene (reference sequence). The CDR3 sequence is 14 residues long. The CDR3 here is CASSRQGSSYEQYF. The CDR3 DNA reads TGTGCCAGCAGCCGACAGGGTTCCTCCTACGAGCAGTACTTC.

The chain combines TRBV2 with TRBJ1-1; D may be TRBD1 (5 bases). Germline V gene sequence: CDR1 SNHLY, CDR2 FYNNEI. The CDR3 spans 14 residues. V was cut by 4 bases and J by 5 bases, with 14 bases left in between. CDR3 residues: CASSVQGMSTEAFF. The CDR3 nucleotides read TGTGCCAGCAGTGTCCAGGGAATGTCGACTGAAGCTTTCTTT. Full variable domain (outside the CDR3, taken from reference TRBV2 and TRBJ1-1): EPEVTQTPSHQVTQMGQEVILRCVPISNHLYFYWYRQILGQKVEFLVSFYNNEISEKSEIFDDQFSVERPDGSNFTLKIRSTKLEDSAMYFCASSVQGMSTEAFFGQGTRLTVV.

This chain links TRBV29-1 with TRBJ2-7; D is unresolved. CDR3 size: 12 residues. Germline CDR1 reads SQVTM; CDR2 reads ANQGSEA. The V gene lost 0 bases and the J gene lost 3 bases, with 6 bases spanning the gap. The CDR3 loop reads CSVEDLVYEQYF. Here the CDR3 DNA reads TGCAGCGTTGAAGATCTTGTCTACGAGCAGTACTTC.

V usage is TRBV20-1 and J usage is TRBJ2-7; 14 bases map to TRBD2. After removal of 3 bases from V and 6 bases from J, the junction contained 7 bases not matched to a gene. CDR3 length: 15 amino acids. CDR1 is DFQATT, CDR2 SNEGSKA, per germline (reference sequence). The CDR3 loop is CSASRGTSGSGEQYF. For the CDR3, the DNA is TGCAGTGCTAGTCGTGGGACTAGCGGGAGTGGCGAGCAGTACTTC.

The chain links TRBV29-1 to TRBJ2-1; D unresolved. Germline lookup yields CDR1 SQVTM and CDR2 ANQGSEA. Trimming left V 3 bases short and J 6 bases short, with 3 bases between. This CDR3 has 10 amino acids. CDR3 sequence reads: CSVEANEQFF. DNA of the CDR3: TGCAGCGTTGAGGCCAATGAGCAGTTCTTC.

This clonotype has more than one count but fewer than ten. CDR3 sequence (DNA): TGCAGTGCTTCTACAGGGGCGAACACTGAAGCTTTCTTT. This encodes CSASTGANTEAFF. The chain couples TRBV20-1 to TRBJ1-1; 7 bases align to TRBD1. V gave up 5 bases and J gave up 1 base; unmatched junction bases: 4. CDR1 is DFQATT and CDR2 is SNEGSKA in the germline V gene (reference sequence). This CDR3 contains 13 residues.

The chain carries TRBV28 and TRBJ2-2, with D perhaps TRBD2 (5 bases). Per germline, CDR1 MDHEN and CDR2 SYDVKM. The V end was cut by 6 bases, the J end by 6 bases, with 14 bases between. This CDR3 region has 14 residues. The CDR3 DNA reads as TGTGCCAGCAGCATACTAGAGTTCCCCGGGGAGCTGTTTTTT. It encodes CASSILEFPGELFF.

This chain connects TRBV12-5 to TRBJ2-3; D gene unclear. Germline V gives CDR1 LGHNT, CDR2 FRNRAP. V was trimmed by 1 base and J by 3 bases, leaving 20 bases between them. The CDR3 has 18 residues. The CDR3 loop reads CASGLAVKDLPLTDTQYF. CDR3 sequence (DNA): TGTGCTAGTGGTTTGGCCGTGAAGGACCTCCCGCTGACAGATACGCAGTATTTT.

This rearrangement joins TRBV28 to TRBJ2-6, with D maybe TRBD1 (5 bases). The CDR3 consists of 17 residues. V dropped 8 bases and J dropped 0 bases, with 17 bases sitting between them. The V gene's germline CDR1 is MDHEN and CDR2 SYDVKM. This CDR3 reads CASSPTVGNSGANVLTF. The CDR3 nucleotides are TGTGCCAGCTCACCGACAGTTGGTAACTCTGGGGCCAACGTCCTGACTTTC.

The chain carries TRBV28 and TRBJ2-3, with 12 bases that match TRBD2. Germline loops: CDR1 MDHEN, CDR2 SYDVKM. The CDR3 runs 18 residues. V dropped 1 base and J dropped 6; count of bases not matched to a gene: 11. CDR3 nucleotides: TGTGCCAGCAGTTTATTTGGTCGGCTAGCGGGAGGGCGGGATACGCAGTATTTT. Translating gives CASSLFGRLAGGRDTQYF.

This clonotype has more than one count but fewer than ten. The chain couples TRBV19 to TRBJ2-7; possibly TRBD2 for D (5 bases). V lost 5 bases and J 4 bases, leaving 15 bases between the germline ends. Germline assignment: CDR1 LNHDA and CDR2 SQIVND (reference sequence). The length of the CDR3 is 14 residues. The CDR3 spells CASSPRASTYEQYF. For the CDR3, the DNA is TGTGCCAGTAGTCCGAGGGCCTCTACGTACGAGCAGTACTTC.

This clonotype turned up a few times. The V call is TRBV11-2, the J call TRBJ2-7, with D possibly TRBD1 on 6 matching bases. CDR1 SGHAT and CDR2 FQNNGV come from the germline V gene. Trimming pared 6 bases from V and 5 bases from J, leaving 20 bases between. This CDR3 has 15 amino acids. The CDR3 here is CASRGAQGKLNEQYF. CDR3 in DNA: TGTGCCAGCAGAGGGGCACAGGGAAAACTCAACGAGCAGTACTTC.

J is TRBJ1-2 and V is TRBV5-1; 7 positions match TRBD1. The germline V gene encodes CDR1 SGHRS and CDR2 YFSETQ. The CDR3 consists of 15 residues. V lost 4 bases to trimming and J lost 4 bases; unmatched junction nucleotides: 10. CDR3 loop: CASSQQGPGPYGYTF. In DNA form, the CDR3 reads TGCGCCAGCAGCCAACAGGGGCCGGGGCCCTATGGCTACACCTTC. The entire variable domain, with the rest obtained from reference TRBV5-1 and TRBJ1-2, is as follows: KAGVTQTPRYLIKTRGQQVTLSCSPISGHRSVSWYQQTPGQGLQFLFEYFSETQRNKGNFPGRFSGRQFSNSRSEMNVSTLELGDSALYLCASSQQGPGPYGYTFGSGTRLTVV.

The rearrangement joins TRBV10-3 to TRBJ1-2, with a weak D call TRBD1 (5 bases). With 3 bases removed from V and 8 bases from J, the gap between germline ends came to 25 bases. The germline CDR1 and CDR2 sequences are ENHRY and SYGVKD. CDR3 length equals 17 residues. CDR3 sequence reads: CAISEGVRGGHLGGYTF. Here the CDR3 DNA reads TGTGCCATCAGTGAAGGTGTAAGGGGCGGACATCTTGGGGGCTACACCTTC.

The chain is built from TRBV5-5 and TRBJ2-7; TRBD1 is a possible D gene (6 bases). The germline gives CDR1 SGHKS, CDR2 YYEKEE (reference sequence). CDR3 size: 14 residues. The V end lost 4 bases, the J end lost 3 bases, and 14 bases lay between the germline ends. The CDR3 DNA reads TGTGCCAGCAGCCCCGTACAGGGATTCTACGAGCAGTACTTC. Its translation is CASSPVQGFYEQYF.